This T cell receptor beta chain was retrieved from a study of blood T cell repertoires in COVID-19. From germline, CDR1 is LNHDA and CDR2 SQIVND (reference sequence). This CDR3 contains 14 residues. With V trimmed by 10 bases and J by 4 bases, 7 bases remained unmatched. As handled by the study authors: The assay estimated nucleated cells by amplifying reference gene primers. Data came from immunoSEQ multiplex PCR; TCRdb stores just in-frame clones and leaves some out. The V and J calls and clone size are taken from that table; D and trimming were inferred from the DNA. Here the sample spans roughly 420,000 clones, approximately 88% being singletons.

The chain employs TRBV19 and TRBJ2-4; 10 bases line up with TRBD2. Sequencing was done on a sample of PBMCs or T cells enriched from blood (not recorded which). The receptor comes from a woman aged 25 to 45 with acute COVID-19. CDR3 in amino acids: CATTERGGKNIQYF. CDR3 bases: TGTGCCACAACCGAGCGGGGGGGAAAAAACATTCAGTACTTC.